The present entry profiles one T cell receptor beta chain with its context. The target antigen is unknown. V lost 5 bases to trimming and J lost 2 bases, with 9 bases between them. The germline gives CDR1 SEHNR, CDR2 FQNEAQ (reference sequence). This CDR3 comprises 13 residues. The TCRbeta library incorporated unique molecular identifiers. TCRdb recomputed calls from the PCR reads with MiXCR, one row per CDR3 protein. The data show under 250,000 distinct CDR3 sequences, roughly 15% seen once. This sample was included in a study of T-cell reconstitution after alpha-beta-depleted transplantation in children. Points from the study as a whole: Expanded clones from the graft, numbering several hundred, reportedly supplied alpha-beta T cells about two months after transplant.

Sequencing was performed on PBMCs, mostly from graft donor cells, taken 360 days after TCRalphabeta/CD19-depleted stem cell transplant. The receptor was derived from a male patient aged 2-9 years who had a stem cell transplant for acute lymphoblastic leukemia, so the T cells may come from the graft donor. The chain carries TRBV7-9 and TRBJ2-5; D perhaps matches TRBD1 (5 bases). CDR3 in amino acids: CASSPGNQETQYF. Here the CDR3 DNA reads TGTGCCAGCAGCCCAGGGAATCAAGAGACCCAGTACTTC.